This TCR beta chain came from a study of T cell changes during pregnancy in multiple sclerosis. Using immunoSEQ multiplex PCR, the repertoire was profiled, and TCRdb retains in-frame clones only, with some absent. The sample has roughly 50,000 clones; approximately 92% are singletons. The CDR3 has 12 amino acids. The V and J ends lost 6 bases and 3 bases respectively, with 9 bases between them. The V gene's germline CDR1 is SNHLY and CDR2 FYNNEI. The sequence was collected from a female donor with multiple sclerosis, enrolled in a pregnancy study. The V call is TRBV2, the J call TRBJ2-7; TRBD2 might be the D (5 bases). Sequenced material: CD4+ T cells from peripheral blood mononuclear cells, taken in the third trimester of pregnancy. The DNA for the CDR3 is TGTGCCAGCAGGGCCGGGGTCTACGAGCAGTACTTC. It yields the protein CASRAGVYEQYF.